This T cell receptor beta chain appears in the sequencing data of a study of T-cell reconstitution after alpha-beta-depleted transplantation in children. General study findings and limits: By one year post-transplant, T-cell counts and diversity largely arose from T cells that were newly produced. Surviving thymic progenitors and recipient T cells were the source of high TCRbeta diversity at day 60 in some patients. Roughly two months post-transplant, alpha-beta T cells reportedly originated from several hundred graft clones that had expanded.

A TCRbeta library incorporating unique molecular identifiers was prepared. Using its own MiXCR run on the PCR reads, TCRdb lists one record per CDR3 protein. There are approximately 190,000 distinct CDR3 sequences in the sample; roughly 6.5% occur only once, and roughly 4.8% lies in the top ten. Germline values: CDR1 MNHEY, CDR2 SMNVEV (reference sequence). Trimming shortened V by 2 bases and J by 0 bases, and 10 bases separated the two germline ends. This CDR3 region has 16 residues. This clonotype showed up many times. Its antigen remains unknown. The receptor was derived from a girl under three years old with combined immunodeficiency, due to receive a stem cell transplant. V gene TRBV27 combines with J gene TRBJ2-2; D unclear. The source was PBMCs, collected before TCRalphabeta/CD19-depleted stem cell transplant. Here the CDR3 reads CASSLGIDANTGELFF. CDR3 DNA: TGTGCCAGCAGTTTAGGGATCGACGCGAACACCGGGGAGCTGTTTTTT.